The clone carrying this T cell receptor beta chain appeared many times. The antigen remains unidentified. Universal primer sites and UMIs were introduced during 5'RACE template-switching synthesis of TCR cDNA. TCRdb used MiXCR to reprocess the 5' RACE reads, holding one entry per CDR3 protein. The table includes around 110,000 distinct CDR3 sequences, 8.4% detected once. Germline V gives CDR1 SGHRS, CDR2 YFSETQ. With 3 bases removed from V and 2 bases from J, the gap between germline ends came to 9 bases. The CDR3 has 14 residues. This sample stems from a study of T cells after yellow fever vaccination. General study results and limits: Researchers report a weaker secondary response that nonetheless peaked faster, day 5 versus 15.

The sequence was collected from a man younger than 45 who received the YFV17D yellow fever vaccine. This chain links TRBV5-1 with TRBJ1-3, with D unresolved. The material sequenced was CD8+ T cells sorted from PBMCs, taken 45 days after the yellow fever booster vaccination. The CDR3 is CASSSESAGNTIYF. In nucleotides, the CDR3 is TGCGCCAGCAGCTCCGAGTCAGCTGGAAACACCATATATTTT.